This T cell receptor beta chain was sequenced in a study of CD8+ T cells in alopecia areata listed by TCRdb under 2018. As for the study more broadly: The treated patients took part in an open-label pilot trial in which moderate-to-severe alopecia areata was treated with oral tofacitinib at 5 to 10 mg twice daily. Scalp clonality was compared across normal scalp (n=4), patchy alopecia areata scalp (n=8), and alopecia totalis/universalis scalp (n=8). The RNA source kit depended on sample type: the PAXgene miRNA kit for fixed scalp, the miRNeasy kit for PBMCs, and the RNeasy kit for mouse skin. immunoSEQ multiplex PCR using 35 Vbeta forward primers and 13 Jbeta reverse primers was used to amplify TCRbeta CDR3 regions. Patients received tofacitinib for 6 to 18 months and were then followed off drug for 6 months to check for delayed response and recurrence. Patients on tofacitinib were biopsied at baseline and after 4 and 24 weeks of treatment, and several of the patients also had a later scalp biopsy. To study T cell clonal expansion in alopecia areata, the researchers applied high-throughput TCRbeta sequencing to both the C3H/HeJ mouse model and human patients. In humans, TCRbeta sequencing was performed on scalp tissue and on sorted CD4+ and CD8+ peripheral blood T cells from healthy controls and from patients with patchy or totalis/universalis alopecia areata. For the treated patients, the SALT score, which quantifies what percentage of scalp surface area is affected, served as the measure of disease severity.

Read against the paper, the sample's time point label means: less than five weeks on oral tofacitinib. The intended sense of this specimen's treatment or condition label: oral pan-JAK inhibitor, 5-10 mg twice daily. Peripheral blood and lesional scalp punch biopsies were obtained from patients with alopecia areata. PBMCs were separated by density centrifugation and stained for CD3, CD4 and CD8, after which CD4+ and CD8+ T cells were sorted on a FACSAria. Overall study outcomes, separate from this receptor: Many expanded lesional clones persisted in scalp and blood during tofacitinib treatment, which may partly explain relapse after stopping treatment. With tofacitinib, both scalp clonality and the number of expanded CD8+ clones among the top 100 scalp clones went down significantly. Lesional scalp, especially in alopecia totalis/universalis, showed higher clonality and more expanded CD8+ clones than normal scalp, suggesting antigenic drive. Unlike mouse skin, where gammadelta T cells dominate, normal human skin contains resident alphabeta T cells that get sequenced too, which complicates analysis of the scalp TCR repertoire. The treated cohort was small, with a single nonresponder, so links between baseline CD8+ expansion and response need larger studies. TCR sequences shared between patients were less clear than in mice, possibly partly because of HLA diversity in the patient population.

This clone has a handful of counts. This clone's antigen is unknown. Per-base quality was not reported, and no clone a single base away is much larger than it. Based on the germline V gene, the CDR1 and CDR2 sequences are SGHTA and FQGNSA. V is reduced by 1 base and J by 0 bases, leaving a spacing of 7 bases between them. Reading from cysteine to phenylalanine, the CDR3 counts 16 amino acids. Only the CDR3 portion is preserved as DNA: 48 bases, with reading frame beginning at the first base. Library construction relied on the immunoSEQ multiplex PCR assay. For TCR sequencing, RNA was extracted from every sample and reverse transcribed into cDNA to serve as template. SuperScript III was used for first-strand cDNA synthesis, primed with a 2:1 mix of oligo-dT and random hexamers. A synthetic immune receptor repertoire was used to measure amplification bias, and any remaining bias was corrected computationally. For the original study's pipeline: Raw reads were preprocessed to remove errors, and CDR3 was defined by IMGT conventions from the conserved cysteine to phenylalanine. Clonality was computed as 1 minus the Shannon entropy, with the entropy normalized by log2 of the number of productive unique TCRs. Scalp TCRbeta sequences were cross-referenced with sorted blood CD4 and CD8 repertoires so that the CD4 or CD8 identity of scalp clones could be inferred. Held by TCRdb, this immuneACCESS table contains in-frame sequences only and omits some clones. Under half of the omission traces to an unresolved V gene where checked; the cause of the rest is unknown. V, J and clone size are taken as reported in that table, and D and trimming were inferred from the DNA itself. The sample contains some 160,000 clones, about 71% of them found a single time. About 0.94% of the sample comes from the top ten.

The chain was built from TRBV7-2 and TRBJ2-6, with an unclear D gene assignment. The sequences come from CD4+ T cells sorted from blood, collected at week 4, from a patient treated with tofacitinib. The receptor was isolated from a human donor with alopecia areata. The bases are TGTGCCAGCAGCTTAGGGCGGCTCTCTGGGGCCAACGTCCTGACTTTC. This translates into CASSLGRLSGANVLTF.